This T cell receptor beta chain is from a study of blood T cell repertoires in COVID-19. Study in general: COVID-19 samples from acute and convalescent phases originated in the United States, Italy and Spain.

Profiling relied on immunoSEQ multiplex PCR, and the TCRdb table lists in-frame clones only, not all of them. The sample records about 220,000 clones, 80% being singletons. CDR1 MNHEY and CDR2 SMNVEV come from the germline V gene (reference sequence). The CDR3 runs to 14 residues. Unmatched junction bases numbered 4, after V lost 5 bases and J lost 3 bases. This receptor was obtained from a woman in her 70s with acute or convalescent COVID-19. Sequencing was performed on peripheral blood. The chain joins TRBV27 to TRBJ1-5, with 7 bases lining up with TRBD1. The DNA of the CDR3 is TGTGCCAGCAGTCCCGGGACAGTCAATCAGCCCCAGCATTTT. Its protein is CASSPGTVNQPQHF.